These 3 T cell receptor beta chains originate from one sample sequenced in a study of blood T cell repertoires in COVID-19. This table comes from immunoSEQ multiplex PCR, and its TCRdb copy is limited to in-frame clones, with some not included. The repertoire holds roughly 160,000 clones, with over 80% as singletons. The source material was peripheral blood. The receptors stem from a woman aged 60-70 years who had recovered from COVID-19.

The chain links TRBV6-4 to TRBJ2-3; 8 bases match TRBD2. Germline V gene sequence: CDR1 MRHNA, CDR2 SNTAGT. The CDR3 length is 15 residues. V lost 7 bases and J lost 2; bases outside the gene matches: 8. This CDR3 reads CASMGRGAPTDTQYF. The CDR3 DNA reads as TGTGCCAGCATGGGGCGGGGGGCGCCCACAGATACGCAGTATTTT.

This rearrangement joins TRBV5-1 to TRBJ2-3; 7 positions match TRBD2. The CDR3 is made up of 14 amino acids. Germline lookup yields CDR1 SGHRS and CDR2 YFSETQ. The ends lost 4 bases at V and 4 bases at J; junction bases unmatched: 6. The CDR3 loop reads CASSPGLAADTQYF. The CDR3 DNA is TGCGCCAGCAGCCCGGGTCTAGCGGCAGATACGCAGTATTTT.

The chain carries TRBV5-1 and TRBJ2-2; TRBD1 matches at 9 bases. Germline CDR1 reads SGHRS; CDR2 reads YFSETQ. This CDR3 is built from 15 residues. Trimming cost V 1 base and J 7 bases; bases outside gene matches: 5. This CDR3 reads CASSLSGTGHGELFF. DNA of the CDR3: TGCGCCAGCAGCTTGTCCGGGACAGGGCACGGGGAGCTGTTTTTT.